These 22 T cell receptor beta chains were sequenced from one sample in a study of blood T cell repertoires in COVID-19. The protocol was immunoSEQ multiplex PCR, while the TCRdb copy is restricted to in-frame clones and leaves out a portion. The profile shows 150,000 to 200,000 clones, 88% of them singletons. Sequenced material: PBMCs or T cells enriched from blood (not recorded which). These receptors were obtained from a woman under 30 who had recovered from COVID-19.

This clone was counted between two and nine times. This chain links TRBV20-1 with TRBJ1-5; D might be TRBD1 (5 bases). Germline loops: CDR1 DFQATT, CDR2 SNEGSKA (reference sequence). V was cut by 3 bases and J by 5 bases, with 11 bases left in between. The CDR3 consists of 13 residues. The CDR3: CSASRGQHQPQHF. The CDR3 DNA reads TGCAGTGCTAGTCGAGGACAACATCAGCCCCAGCATTTT.

The chain has TRBV10-2 and TRBJ2-7; 11 nucleotides align to TRBD2. Germline values: CDR1 WSHSY, CDR2 SAAADI. The CDR3 totals 15 residues. V lost 5 bases, J lost 7 bases, and 10 bases stayed unmatched. CDR3 in DNA: TGCGCCAGCAGTTCCGTAGCGGGAGGGCCATTTGAGCAGTACTTC. Its protein product is CASSSVAGGPFEQYF.

This chain joins TRBV10-1 and TRBJ1-3; TRBD1 matches 7 bases. V shed 9 bases, J shed 2 bases, and the junction held 7 bases outside the gene matches. Germline V gene lookup returns CDR1 WNHNN and CDR2 SYGVQD (reference sequence). CDR3 length equals 14 residues. The CDR3 here is CASRRDSAGNTIYF. The CDR3 DNA reads TGCGCCAGTCGCCGGGACAGTGCTGGAAACACCATATATTTT.

CDR3 nucleotide sequence: TGTGCCAGCAGTTCGGGACAGGTCTACGAGCAGTACTTC. Its protein is CASSSGQVYEQYF. This rearrangement joins TRBV27 to TRBJ2-7; TRBD1 agrees at 8 bases. In germline, CDR1 is MNHEY, CDR2 SMNVEV (reference sequence). After removal of 4 bases from V and 3 bases from J, the junction contained 2 bases not matched to a gene. CDR3 length equals 13 residues.

This chain connects TRBV13 to TRBJ1-4; no clear D. The V gene lost 2 bases and the J gene lost 7 bases, with 11 bases spanning the gap. CDR3 size: 14 residues. Germline V gene lookup returns CDR1 PRHDT and CDR2 FYEKMQ (reference sequence). The CDR3 region has the DNA TGTGCCAGCAGCTTATACGGGGTTGGTGAAAAACTGTTTTTT. It is translated as CASSLYGVGEKLFF.

This clone was detected only once. The rearrangement joins TRBV5-5 to TRBJ1-3, with D possibly being TRBD1 (5 bases). Trimming removed 8 bases at V and 0 bases at J, with 12 bases between. The length of the CDR3 is 14 residues. The V gene's germline CDR1 is SGHKS and CDR2 YYEKEE (reference sequence). Here the CDR3 reads CASRDSRSGNTIYF. CDR3 coding DNA: TGTGCCAGTAGAGACAGCCGCTCTGGAAACACCATATATTTT.

The chain carries TRBV19 and TRBJ2-1; no reliable D call. From germline, CDR1 is LNHDA and CDR2 SQIVND (reference sequence). Trimming shortened V by 3 bases and J by 1 base, and 10 bases separated the two germline ends. The CDR3 runs 15 residues. CDR3: CASSILQDSYNEQFF. CDR3 sequence (DNA): TGTGCCAGTAGTATCTTGCAGGATTCCTACAATGAGCAGTTCTTC.

V is TRBV29-1 and J is TRBJ1-2, with 7 bases that match TRBD1. With V trimmed by 5 bases and J by 4 bases, 10 bases remained unmatched. The CDR3 is made up of 14 amino acids. Germline V gene data show CDR1 as SQVTM and CDR2 as ANQGSEA. The CDR3 protein is CSVFGQERGYGYTF. The DNA of the CDR3 is TGCAGCGTTTTTGGACAGGAACGCGGCTATGGCTACACCTTC.

The chain has TRBV30 and TRBJ2-7, with 13 nucleotides matching TRBD2. Germline-derived CDR1 and CDR2 are GTSNPN and SVGIG (reference sequence). The CDR3 contains 14 residues. J gave up 7 bases and V 0 bases, and 3 bases lay outside the gene matches. The CDR3 DNA reads as TGTGCCTGGAGTGTAGGACTAGCGGGAGATGAGCAGTACTTC. Translating it yields CAWSVGLAGDEQYF.

A few counts support this clone. The V call is TRBV5-1, the J call TRBJ1-4; 7 bases align to TRBD1. This CDR3 has 14 residues. The trim removed 3 bases at V and 4 bases at J, leaving 3 bases unmatched. The V gene's germline CDR1 is SGHRS and CDR2 YFSETQ. The CDR3 here is CASSSGQNNEKLFF. The CDR3 DNA is TGCGCCAGCAGCTCGGGACAGAATAATGAAAAACTGTTTTTT.

The chain has TRBV4-3 and TRBJ1-4; D may be TRBD1 (5 bases). Germline V gives CDR1 LGHNA, CDR2 YSLEER. This CDR3 spans 15 amino acids. V dropped 1 base and J dropped 6 bases, with 12 bases sitting between them. CDR3 amino acids: CASSQVQGEDEKLFF. The CDR3 DNA follows: TGCGCCAGCAGCCAAGTCCAGGGTGAGGATGAAAAACTGTTTTTT.

This clone came up once. This sequence joins TRBV2 and TRBJ2-7, with 11 bases lining up with TRBD1. In germline, CDR1 is SNHLY, CDR2 FYNNEI. The ends lost 10 bases at V and 7 bases at J; junction bases unmatched: 9. The CDR3 totals 13 residues. This CDR3 reads CATGTGGLGEQYF. CDR3 DNA sequence: TGTGCCACAGGGACAGGGGGACTCGGGGAGCAGTACTTC. Looking up the rest from reference TRBV2 and TRBJ2-7 gives the full variable domain: EPEVTQTPSHQVTQMGQEVILRCVPISNHLYFYWYRQILGQKVEFLVSFYNNEISEKSEIFDDQFSVERPDGSNFTLKIRSTKLEDSAMYFCATGTGGLGEQYFGPGTRLTVT.

J is TRBJ1-6 and V is TRBV10-3, with 9 bases lining up with TRBD1. V shed 10 bases and J 8 bases; nucleotides not matched to a gene: 15. The germline V gene encodes CDR1 ENHRY and CDR2 SYGVKD. The length of the CDR3 is 16 residues. The CDR3 reads CATKGQPGQGDSPLHF. The DNA of the CDR3 is TGTGCCACCAAGGGGCAACCGGGACAGGGCGATTCACCCCTCCACTTT.

This chain links TRBV10-3 with TRBJ1-1; 8 bases are a match to TRBD1. Germline V gene data show CDR1 as ENHRY and CDR2 as SYGVKD. V dropped 1 base and J dropped 11; count of bases not matched to a gene: 6. The CDR3 spans 13 residues. The CDR3 loop is CAISEWETGEAFF. The CDR3 DNA reads TGTGCCATCAGTGAGTGGGAGACAGGGGAGGCTTTCTTT.

This clone was observed once. The V gene is TRBV5-1, the J gene TRBJ2-7, with TRBD1 as a possible D gene (5 bases). Trimming pared 0 bases from V and 2 bases from J, leaving 12 bases between. Germline V gene lookup returns CDR1 SGHRS and CDR2 YFSETQ. The CDR3 length is 15 residues. The CDR3 DNA is TGCGCCAGCAGCTTGGCTTCCGACAGACCCTACGAGCAGTACTTC. Protein product: CASSLASDRPYEQYF.

This chain links TRBV11-3 with TRBJ2-2; perhaps TRBD2 as D (6 bases). Germline V gene sequence: CDR1 SGHNT, CDR2 YENEEA. V lost 1 base and J lost 0, with 6 bases in between. The CDR3 is 15 residues long. This CDR3 is CASSLAGANTGELFF. The CDR3 nucleotides read TGTGCCAGCAGCTTAGCGGGGGCGAACACCGGGGAGCTGTTTTTT.

The chain has TRBV9 and TRBJ1-6; unclear D gene. Trimming pared 2 bases from V and 7 bases from J, leaving 10 bases between. The germline CDR1 and CDR2 sequences are SGDLS and YYNGEE. The CDR3 has 14 residues. The DNA for the CDR3 is TGTGCCAGCAGCGTCGACACGATGAATTCACCCCTCCACTTT. Translated: CASSVDTMNSPLHF.

This clone was observed once. The V and J genes are TRBV6-5 and TRBJ1-5; D ambiguous. This CDR3 is built from 13 residues. CDR1 is MNHEY and CDR2 is SVGAGI in the germline V gene. V shed 5 bases and J shed 3 bases, with 8 bases lying between them. CDR3 nucleotides: TGTGCCAGCAGTACACAATTCAATCAGCCCCAGCATTTT. It is translated as CASSTQFNQPQHF.

This clone was counted a few times. The chain employs TRBV6-4 and TRBJ2-2; D call uncertain. This CDR3 has 15 residues. Germline V lookup: CDR1 MRHNA, CDR2 SNTAGT. Trimming removed 2 bases from V and 0 bases from J, with 7 bases in between. In DNA, the CDR3 is TGTGCCAGCAGTGACGGCAGGACGAACACCGGGGAGCTGTTTTTT. It yields the protein CASSDGRTNTGELFF.

CDR3 in amino acids: CASSLTGEGVGYTF. The CDR3 nucleotides read TGTGCCAGCAGTTTGACAGGGGAGGGTGTAGGCTACACCTTC. The chain combines TRBV28 with TRBJ1-2; 8 bases match TRBD1. The CDR3 runs 14 residues. J lost 8 bases, V lost 3 bases, and 8 bases had no gene match. Germline V CDR1 and CDR2: MDHEN, SYDVKM.

The chain uses TRBV3-1 (or the pseudogene TRBV3-2) and TRBJ2-3, with 9 nucleotides matching TRBD1. The trim removed 4 bases at V and 3 bases at J, leaving 5 bases unmatched. The CDR3 covers 15 residues. The germline V gene has CDR1 LGHDT and CDR2 YNNKEL (reference sequence). The CDR3 bases are TGTGCCAGCAGCCTAGGGGACAGGGCAACAGATACGCAGTATTTT. Translation: CASSLGDRATDTQYF.

This clone was detected ten times or more. The gene calls are TRBV11-3 and TRBJ2-2; maybe TRBD1 (7 bases). The CDR3 is 16 residues long. Trimming pared 3 bases from V and 5 bases from J, leaving 16 bases between. Germline CDR1 SGHNT, CDR2 YENEEA. This CDR3 reads CASSFSGGGRTGELFF. For the CDR3, the DNA is TGTGCCAGCAGCTTTTCAGGAGGGGGCCGAACCGGGGAGCTGTTTTTT. Using reference TRBV11-3 and TRBJ2-2 for the parts outside the CDR3, the full variable domain is EAGVVQSPRYKIIEKKQPVAFWCNPISGHNTLYWYLQNLGQGPELLIRYENEEAVDDSQLPKDRFSAERLKGVDSTLKIQPAELGDSAVYLCASSFSGGGRTGELFFGEGSRLTVL.